This T cell receptor beta chain came from a study of T cell repertoires in cytomegalovirus infection. At the level of the study: Evidence of both CMV infection and a matching HLA type came from public TCR beta signatures.

CDR1 MNHEY and CDR2 SVGEGT come from the germline V gene. Trimming took 6 bases from V and 0 from J; bases not matched to a gene: 7. The CDR3 covers 15 residues. Study-wide results and limits: The ex vivo response showed dominance by HLA-C-restricted CMV-specific TCR beta clonotypes.

Note on this clonotype: Its target is unknown.

TCRdb used MiXCR to reprocess the reads, holding one entry per CDR3 protein. The top ten hold more than 45% of the sample, which has 250,000 or so distinct CDR3 sequences, over 15% seen once. Sequences were obtained from CD8+ T cells from PBMCs. The gene calls are TRBV6-2 or TRBV6-3 and TRBJ2-7; 8 nucleotides line up with TRBD2. The clonotype comes from a human donor in good health (CMV status not recorded). Some clones in this sample may be carry-over from other donors' samples. CDR3 in amino acids: CASSSSGGISYEQYF. The CDR3 region has the DNA TGTGCCAGCAGCTCCAGCGGGGGAATCTCCTACGAGCAGTACTTC.